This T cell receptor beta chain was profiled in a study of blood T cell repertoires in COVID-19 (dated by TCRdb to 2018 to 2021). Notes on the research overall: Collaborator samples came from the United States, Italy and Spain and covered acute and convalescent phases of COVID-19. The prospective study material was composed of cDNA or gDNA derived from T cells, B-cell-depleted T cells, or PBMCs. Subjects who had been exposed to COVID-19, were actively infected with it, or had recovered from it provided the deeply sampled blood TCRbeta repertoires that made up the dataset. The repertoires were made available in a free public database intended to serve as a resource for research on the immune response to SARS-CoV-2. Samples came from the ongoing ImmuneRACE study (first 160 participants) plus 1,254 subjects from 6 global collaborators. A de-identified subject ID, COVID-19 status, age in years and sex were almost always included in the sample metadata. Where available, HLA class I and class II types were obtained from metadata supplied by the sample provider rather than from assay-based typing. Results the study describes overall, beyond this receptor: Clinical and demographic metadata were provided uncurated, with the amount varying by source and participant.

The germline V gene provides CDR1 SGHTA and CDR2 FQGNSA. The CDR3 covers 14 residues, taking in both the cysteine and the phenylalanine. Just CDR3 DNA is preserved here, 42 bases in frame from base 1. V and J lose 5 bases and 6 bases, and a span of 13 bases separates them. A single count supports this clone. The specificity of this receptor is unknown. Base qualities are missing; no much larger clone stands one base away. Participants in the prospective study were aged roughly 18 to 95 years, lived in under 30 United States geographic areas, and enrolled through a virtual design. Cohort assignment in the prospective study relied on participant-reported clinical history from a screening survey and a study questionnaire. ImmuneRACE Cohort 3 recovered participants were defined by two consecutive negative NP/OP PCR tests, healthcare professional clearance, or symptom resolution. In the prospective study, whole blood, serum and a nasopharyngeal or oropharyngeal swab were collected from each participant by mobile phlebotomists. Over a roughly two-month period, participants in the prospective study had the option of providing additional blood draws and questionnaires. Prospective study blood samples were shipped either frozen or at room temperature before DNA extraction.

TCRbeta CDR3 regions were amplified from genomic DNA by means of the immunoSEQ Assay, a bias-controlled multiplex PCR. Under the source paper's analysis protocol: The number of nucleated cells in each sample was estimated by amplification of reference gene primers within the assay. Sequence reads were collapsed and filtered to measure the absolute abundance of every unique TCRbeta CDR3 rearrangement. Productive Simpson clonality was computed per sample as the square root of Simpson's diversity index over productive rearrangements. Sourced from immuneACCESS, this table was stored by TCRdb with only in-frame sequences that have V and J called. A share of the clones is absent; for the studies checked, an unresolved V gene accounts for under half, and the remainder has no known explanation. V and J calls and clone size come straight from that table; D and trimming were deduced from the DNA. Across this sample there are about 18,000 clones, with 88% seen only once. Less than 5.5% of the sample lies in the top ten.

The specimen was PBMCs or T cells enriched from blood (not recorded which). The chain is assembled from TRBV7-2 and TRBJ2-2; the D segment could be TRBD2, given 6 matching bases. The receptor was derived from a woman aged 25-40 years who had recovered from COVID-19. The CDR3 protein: CASSDRLVPGELFF. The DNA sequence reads TGTGCCAGCAGCGACAGACTAGTCCCCGGGGAGCTGTTTTTT.